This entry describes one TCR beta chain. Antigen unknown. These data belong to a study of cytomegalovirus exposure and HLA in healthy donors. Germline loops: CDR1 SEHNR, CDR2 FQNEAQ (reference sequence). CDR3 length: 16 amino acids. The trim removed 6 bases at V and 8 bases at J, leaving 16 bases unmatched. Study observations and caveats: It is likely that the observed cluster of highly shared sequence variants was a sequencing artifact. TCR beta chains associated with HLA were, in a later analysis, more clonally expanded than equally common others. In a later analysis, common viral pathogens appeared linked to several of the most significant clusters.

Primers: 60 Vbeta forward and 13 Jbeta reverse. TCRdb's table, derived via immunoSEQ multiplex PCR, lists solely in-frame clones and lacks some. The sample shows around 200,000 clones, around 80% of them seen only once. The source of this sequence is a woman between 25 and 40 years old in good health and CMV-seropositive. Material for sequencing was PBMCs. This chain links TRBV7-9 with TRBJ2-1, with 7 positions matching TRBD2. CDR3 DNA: TGTGCCAGCAGGAAACAGTTGGCGGGAGAAGCGGATGAGCAGTTCTTC. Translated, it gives CASRKQLAGEADEQFF.